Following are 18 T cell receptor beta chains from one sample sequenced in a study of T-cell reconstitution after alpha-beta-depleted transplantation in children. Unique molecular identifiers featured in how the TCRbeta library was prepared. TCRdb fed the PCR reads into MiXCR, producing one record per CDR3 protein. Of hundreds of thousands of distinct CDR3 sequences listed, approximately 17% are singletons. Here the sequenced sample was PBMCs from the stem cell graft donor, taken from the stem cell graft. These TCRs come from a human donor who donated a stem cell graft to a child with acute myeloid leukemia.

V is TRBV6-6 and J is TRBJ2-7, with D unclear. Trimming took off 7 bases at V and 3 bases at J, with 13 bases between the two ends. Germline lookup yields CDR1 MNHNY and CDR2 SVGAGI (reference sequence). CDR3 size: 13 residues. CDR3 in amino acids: CASTQESLYEQYF. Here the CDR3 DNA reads TGTGCCAGCACCCAGGAGTCCCTCTACGAGCAGTACTTC.

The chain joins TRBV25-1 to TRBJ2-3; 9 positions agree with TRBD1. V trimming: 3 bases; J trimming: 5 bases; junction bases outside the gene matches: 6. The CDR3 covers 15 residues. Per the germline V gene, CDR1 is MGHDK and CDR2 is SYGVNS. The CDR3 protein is CASSDQDRGIDTQYF. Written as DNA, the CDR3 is TGTGCCAGCAGTGACCAAGACAGGGGGATAGATACGCAGTATTTT.

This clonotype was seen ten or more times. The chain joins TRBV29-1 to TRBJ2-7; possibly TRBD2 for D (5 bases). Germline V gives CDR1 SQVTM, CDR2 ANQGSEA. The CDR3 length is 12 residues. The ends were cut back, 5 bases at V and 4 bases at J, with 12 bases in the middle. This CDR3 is CSVKPREYEQYF. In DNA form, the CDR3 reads TGCAGCGTTAAGCCCCGGGAATACGAGCAGTACTTC.

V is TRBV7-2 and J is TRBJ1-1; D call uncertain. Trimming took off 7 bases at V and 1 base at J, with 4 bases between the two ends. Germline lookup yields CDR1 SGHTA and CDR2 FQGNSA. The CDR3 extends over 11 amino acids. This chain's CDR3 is CASKPNTEAFF. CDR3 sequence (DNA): TGTGCCAGCAAGCCGAACACTGAAGCTTTCTTT.

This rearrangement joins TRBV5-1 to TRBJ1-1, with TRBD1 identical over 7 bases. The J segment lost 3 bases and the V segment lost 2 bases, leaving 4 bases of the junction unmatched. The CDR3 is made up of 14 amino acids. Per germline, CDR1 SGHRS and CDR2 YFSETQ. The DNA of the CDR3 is TGCGCCAGCAGCTTCAGGGGGTTGGACACTGAAGCTTTCTTT. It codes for CASSFRGLDTEAFF.

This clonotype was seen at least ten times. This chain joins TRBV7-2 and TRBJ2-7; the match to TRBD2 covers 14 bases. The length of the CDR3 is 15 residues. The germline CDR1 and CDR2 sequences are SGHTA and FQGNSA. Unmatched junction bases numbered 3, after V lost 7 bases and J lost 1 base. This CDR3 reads CASTGTSGGSYEQYF. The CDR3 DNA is TGTGCCAGCACTGGGACTAGCGGGGGATCCTACGAGCAGTACTTC. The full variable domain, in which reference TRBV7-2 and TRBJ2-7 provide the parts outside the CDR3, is GAGVSQSPSNKVTEKGKDVELRCDPISGHTALYWYRQSLGQGLEFLIYFQGNSAPDKSGLPSDRFSAERTGGSVSTLTIQRTQQEDSAVYLCASTGTSGGSYEQYFGPGTRLTVT.

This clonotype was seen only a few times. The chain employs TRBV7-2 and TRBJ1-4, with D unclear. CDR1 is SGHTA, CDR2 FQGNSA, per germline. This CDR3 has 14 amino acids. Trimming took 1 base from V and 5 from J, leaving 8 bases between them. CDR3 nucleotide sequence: TGTGCCAGCAGCTTAGGCGGGATCAATGAAAAACTGTTTTTT. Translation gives CASSLGGINEKLFF. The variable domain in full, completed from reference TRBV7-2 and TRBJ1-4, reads GAGVSQSPSNKVTEKGKDVELRCDPISGHTALYWYRQSLGQGLEFLIYFQGNSAPDKSGLPSDRFSAERTGGSVSTLTIQRTQQEDSAVYLCASSLGGINEKLFFGSGTQLSVL.

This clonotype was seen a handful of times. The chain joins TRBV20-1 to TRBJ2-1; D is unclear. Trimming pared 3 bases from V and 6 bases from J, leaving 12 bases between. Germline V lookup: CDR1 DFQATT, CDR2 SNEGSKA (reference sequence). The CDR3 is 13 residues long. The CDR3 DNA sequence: TGCAGTGCTAGTACCAGGTTGAGCAATGAGCAGTTCTTC. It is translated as CSASTRLSNEQFF.

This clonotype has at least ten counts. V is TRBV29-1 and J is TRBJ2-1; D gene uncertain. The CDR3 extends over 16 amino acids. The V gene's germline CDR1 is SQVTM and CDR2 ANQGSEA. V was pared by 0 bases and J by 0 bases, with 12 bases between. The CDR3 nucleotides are TGCAGCGTTGAAGACTACTCTCTAAGCTCCTACAATGAGCAGTTCTTC. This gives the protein CSVEDYSLSSYNEQFF.

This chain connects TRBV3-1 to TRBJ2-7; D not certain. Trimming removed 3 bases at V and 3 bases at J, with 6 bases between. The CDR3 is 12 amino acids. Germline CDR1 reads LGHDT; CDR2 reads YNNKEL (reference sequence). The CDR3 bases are TGTGCCAGCAGCCAGGTGGACTACGAGCAGTACTTC. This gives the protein CASSQVDYEQYF.

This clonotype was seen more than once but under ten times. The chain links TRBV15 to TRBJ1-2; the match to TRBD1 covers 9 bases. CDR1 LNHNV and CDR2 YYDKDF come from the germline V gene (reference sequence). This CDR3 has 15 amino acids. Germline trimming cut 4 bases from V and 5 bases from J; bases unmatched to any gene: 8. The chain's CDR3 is CATSTEFGQGYGYTF. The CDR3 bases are TGTGCCACCAGCACCGAATTCGGACAGGGGTATGGCTACACCTTC. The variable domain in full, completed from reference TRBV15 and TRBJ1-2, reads DAMVIQNPRYQVTQFGKPVTLSCSQTLNHNVMYWYQQKSSQAPKLLFHYYDKDFNNEADTPDNFQSRRPNTSFCFLDIRSPGLGDTAMYLCATSTEFGQGYGYTFGSGTRLTVV.

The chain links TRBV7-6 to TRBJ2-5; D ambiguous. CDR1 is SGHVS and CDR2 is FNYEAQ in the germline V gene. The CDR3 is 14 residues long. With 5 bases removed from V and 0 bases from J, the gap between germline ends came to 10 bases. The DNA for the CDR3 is TGTGCCAGCAGCGTTACCCGAAACCAAGAGACCCAGTACTTC. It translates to CASSVTRNQETQYF.

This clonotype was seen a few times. The CDR3 DNA is TGCAGTGCTAACTTGGGACAGGGGGTTCTGGATCAGCCCCAGCATTTT. The encoded protein is CSANLGQGVLDQPQHF. The J gene is TRBJ1-5, the V gene TRBV20-1; 11 nucleotides agree with TRBD1. The CDR3 loop spans 16 amino acids. J gave up 5 bases and V 4 bases, and 10 bases lay outside the gene matches. The germline V gene has CDR1 DFQATT and CDR2 SNEGSKA (reference sequence).

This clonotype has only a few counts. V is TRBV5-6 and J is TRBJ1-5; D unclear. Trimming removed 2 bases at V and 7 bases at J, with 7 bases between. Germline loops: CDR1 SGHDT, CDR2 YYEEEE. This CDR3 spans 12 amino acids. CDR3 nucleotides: TGTGCCAGCAGCTTTGGACTGCAGCCCCAGCATTTT. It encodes CASSFGLQPQHF.

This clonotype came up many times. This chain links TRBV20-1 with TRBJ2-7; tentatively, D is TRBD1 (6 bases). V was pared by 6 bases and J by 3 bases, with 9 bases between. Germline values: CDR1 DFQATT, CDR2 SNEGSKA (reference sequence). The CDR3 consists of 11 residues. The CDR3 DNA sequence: TGCAGTGCCATGGACAGCTACGAGCAGTACGTC. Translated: CSAMDSYEQYV.

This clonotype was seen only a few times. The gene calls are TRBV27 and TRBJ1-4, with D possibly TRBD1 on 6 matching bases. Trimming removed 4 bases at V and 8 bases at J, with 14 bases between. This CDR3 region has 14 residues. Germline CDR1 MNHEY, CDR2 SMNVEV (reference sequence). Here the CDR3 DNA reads TGTGCCAGCAGTTCGACCAGGGGAGGCGAAAAACTGTTTTTT. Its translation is CASSSTRGGEKLFF.

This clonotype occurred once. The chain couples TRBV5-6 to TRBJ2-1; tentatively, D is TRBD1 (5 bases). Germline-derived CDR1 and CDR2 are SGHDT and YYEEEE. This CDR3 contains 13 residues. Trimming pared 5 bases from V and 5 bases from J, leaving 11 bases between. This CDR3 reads CASRIGVNNEQFF. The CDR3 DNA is TGTGCCAGCAGAATAGGGGTAAACAATGAGCAGTTCTTC.

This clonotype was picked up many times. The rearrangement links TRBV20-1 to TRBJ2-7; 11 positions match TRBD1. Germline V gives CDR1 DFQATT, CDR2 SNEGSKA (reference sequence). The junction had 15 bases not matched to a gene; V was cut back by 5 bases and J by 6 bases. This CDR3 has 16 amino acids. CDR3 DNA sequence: TGCAGTGCTTTCCGCTGGGGACAGGGGGATTCGGGCGAGCAGTACGTC. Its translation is CSAFRWGQGDSGEQYV.